Given below is one TCR beta chain in context. The sample is drawn from a study of blood T cell repertoires in COVID-19. Profiled with immunoSEQ multiplex PCR; TCRdb holds only in-frame clones, not every one. The table includes some 200,000 clones, approximately 80% detected once. CDR1 and CDR2 (germline): MDHEN, SYDVKM. The CDR3 has 15 amino acids. V dropped 4 bases and J dropped 0 bases, with 13 bases sitting between them. This receptor was taken from a human donor in a cohort sampled during active COVID-19. J is TRBJ2-7 and V is TRBV28, with D tentatively TRBD1 (5 bases). The sequenced material came from peripheral blood. DNA of the CDR3: TGTGCCAGCAGTTCCCCCAGGGCTCTCTCCTACGAGCAGTACTTC. It is translated as CASSSPRALSYEQYF.